The clone carrying this T cell receptor beta chain has at least ten counts. The antigen remains undetermined. Beta-chain TCR CDR3 regions were amplified from RNA transcripts. The library came from an HTBI-primed first-round RT-PCR and a second-round multiplex PCR. Via MiXCR, TCRdb re-called the multiplex PCR reads, giving one row per CDR3 protein. There are 150,000 or so distinct CDR3 sequences in the sample; 30% to 45% occur only once, and roughly 5.8% lies in the top ten. This sample stems from a study of Graves' ophthalmopathy and Graves' hyperthyroidism. The overall study: The study drew peripheral blood at initial diagnosis, before any treatment. Findings and limits, study-wide: Blood was where most expanded thyroid clonotypes above 0.001 frequency also turned up. The study's model predicted ophthalmopathy progression at around 70% sensitivity and about 72% specificity.

Sequencing was done on a sample of peripheral blood. The origin of this receptor is a middle-aged woman with Graves' ophthalmopathy.

Here the CDR3 DNA reads TGCAGCGTTGCTTTATCCTACCAGCATTTT. Encoded protein: CSVALSYQHF. The rearrangement joins TRBV29-1 to TRBJ1-5; D is unresolved. The germline gives CDR1 SQVTM, CDR2 ANQGSEA. The V end lost 4 bases, the J end lost 12 bases, and 10 bases lay between the germline ends. This CDR3 has 10 residues.